This TCR beta chain was documented in a study of blood T cell repertoires in COVID-19. Under the authors' procedure: Reference gene primer amplification in the assay estimated nucleated cell counts. Assay used: immunoSEQ multiplex PCR; TCRdb lists only in-frame clones, some missing. The V and J calls and clone size were taken over from that table, and D and trimming were inferred from the DNA. The table lists a few hundred thousand clones, around 88% of them singletons. Germline CDR1 SGHRS, CDR2 YFSETQ. There are 15 residues in the CDR3. Trimming took 0 bases from V and 2 from J, leaving 12 bases between them. Recruitment covered about 25 US areas and drew participants whose ages spanned roughly 18 to 89 years.

This chain joins TRBV5-1 and TRBJ2-7; a possible D gene is TRBD1 (6 bases). The sequenced material came from PBMCs or T cells enriched from blood (not recorded which). The receptor comes from a woman aged 30 to 39 who had been exposed to COVID-19. CDR3 loop: CASSLAPGQAYEQYF. CDR3 in DNA: TGCGCCAGCAGCTTGGCCCCGGGACAAGCCTACGAGCAGTACTTC.